The 25 T cell receptor beta chains below all came from one sample that was sequenced in a study of cytomegalovirus exposure and HLA in healthy donors. Researchers ran the PCR with 60 Vbeta and 13 Jbeta primers. Method: immunoSEQ multiplex PCR; TCRdb's copy keeps in-frame clones and lacks some. The sample has approximately 86,000 clones, 85% seen once. Sequenced material: PBMCs. The source of these receptors is a man aged 40-50 years in good health and CMV-seropositive.

The chain links TRBV20-1 to TRBJ2-7; 7 bases map to TRBD2. Trimming took 5 bases from V and 5 from J; bases not matched to a gene: 3. Germline CDR1 and CDR2: DFQATT and SNEGSKA (reference sequence). The CDR3 is 11 residues long. CDR3 bases: TGCAGTGCTGGACTAGTCCACGAGCAGTACTTC. It translates to CSAGLVHEQYF.

The rearrangement links TRBV7-2 to TRBJ2-4; TRBD1 is a possible D gene (5 bases). The V gene's germline CDR1 is SGHTA and CDR2 FQGNSA. Trimming took off 1 base at V and 0 bases at J, with 7 bases between the two ends. The CDR3 covers 15 residues. CDR3: CASSLEGLAKNIQYF. The CDR3 coding sequence is TGTGCCAGCAGCTTAGAGGGGCTAGCCAAAAACATTCAGTACTTC. Combining the CDR3 with reference TRBV7-2 and TRBJ2-4 gives the whole variable domain GAGVSQSPSNKVTEKGKDVELRCDPISGHTALYWYRQSLGQGLEFLIYFQGNSAPDKSGLPSDRFSAERTGGSVSTLTIQRTQQEDSAVYLCASSLEGLAKNIQYFGAGTRLSVL.

J is TRBJ1-1 and V is TRBV6-6; TRBD1 might be the D (6 bases). The V and J ends lost 2 bases and 1 base respectively, with 11 bases between them. Germline CDR1 is MNHNY and CDR2 is SVGAGI (reference sequence). The CDR3 is 15 residues long. The CDR3 DNA is TGTGCCAGCAGTTACCTGGGGGGGCGGAACACTGAAGCTTTCTTT. Its translation is CASSYLGGRNTEAFF.

The chain links TRBV27 to TRBJ2-3, with 12 positions matching TRBD2. The CDR3 runs to 17 residues. Germline V gene sequence: CDR1 MNHEY, CDR2 SMNVEV (reference sequence). The J segment lost 3 bases and the V segment lost 5 bases, leaving 9 bases of the junction unmatched. CDR3 nucleotides: TGTGCCAGCAGTCCAAGGGTAGGGACTAGCGGGACAGATACGCAGTATTTT. It yields the protein CASSPRVGTSGTDTQYF.

V is TRBV18 and J is TRBJ2-1; 12 nucleotides line up with TRBD1. Germline V gene data show CDR1 as KGHSH and CDR2 as LQKENI. Unmatched junction bases numbered 4, after V lost 1 base and J lost 6 bases. The CDR3 contains 16 residues. The CDR3 loop is CASSPLVGQGANEQFF. In DNA, the CDR3 is TGTGCCAGCTCACCACTCGTGGGACAGGGGGCCAATGAGCAGTTCTTC.

This clone was picked up one time. CDR3 residues: CASSFRQGGDTQYF. In nucleotides, the CDR3 is TGCGCCAGCAGCTTCCGACAAGGCGGGGATACGCAGTATTTT. The rearrangement links TRBV5-1 to TRBJ2-3, with D perhaps matching TRBD2 (5 bases). This CDR3 comprises 14 residues. CDR1 is SGHRS and CDR2 is YFSETQ in the germline V gene. Trimming removed 2 bases from V and 6 bases from J, with 13 bases in between.

The rearrangement joins TRBV19 to TRBJ2-1, with 10 bases that match TRBD1. CDR3 length: 16 amino acids. V lost 4 bases, J lost 4 bases, and 7 bases stayed unmatched. Germline V gene lookup returns CDR1 LNHDA and CDR2 SQIVND (reference sequence). The CDR3 reads CASSTPGQGKYNEQFF. The CDR3 nucleotides are TGTGCCAGTAGTACTCCGGGACAGGGGAAGTACAATGAGCAGTTCTTC. The variable domain in full, with the rest retrieved from reference TRBV19 and TRBJ2-1, is DGGITQSPKYLFRKEGQNVTLSCEQNLNHDAMYWYRQDPGQGLRLIYYSQIVNDFQKGDIAEGYSVSREKKESFPLTVTSAQKNPTAFYLCASSTPGQGKYNEQFFGPGTRLTVL.

V gene TRBV5-1 combines with J gene TRBJ1-5; 8 bases are shared with TRBD1. The germline V gene encodes CDR1 SGHRS and CDR2 YFSETQ. The length of the CDR3 is 15 residues. After removal of 0 bases from V and 5 bases from J, the junction contained 4 bases not matched to a gene. The chain's CDR3 is CASSLAGTGYQPQHF. The DNA of the CDR3 is TGCGCCAGCAGCTTGGCTGGGACAGGCTATCAGCCCCAGCATTTT. Full variable domain (rest looked up from reference TRBV5-1 and TRBJ1-5): KAGVTQTPRYLIKTRGQQVTLSCSPISGHRSVSWYQQTPGQGLQFLFEYFSETQRNKGNFPGRFSGRQFSNSRSEMNVSTLELGDSALYLCASSLAGTGYQPQHFGDGTRLSIL.

The V and J genes are TRBV5-6 and TRBJ1-2; a weak D match, TRBD1 (5 bases). V was trimmed by 4 bases and J by 6 bases, leaving 16 bases between them. The CDR3 covers 14 residues. Germline V gene sequence: CDR1 SGHDT, CDR2 YYEEEE. The CDR3 sequence: CASSQGWGGDGYTF. CDR3 DNA sequence: TGTGCCAGCAGCCAAGGATGGGGGGGTGATGGCTACACCTTC.

On this clone itself: This sample also contains other DNA sequences that code for the same CDR3. The rearrangement links TRBV18 to TRBJ2-7, with D possibly matching TRBD2 (6 bases). Germline V gives CDR1 KGHSH, CDR2 LQKENI. The CDR3 has 14 residues. The ends were cut back, 3 bases at V and 2 bases at J, with 11 bases in the middle. The CDR3 here is CASSPPGGPYEQYF. The CDR3 DNA sequence: TGTGCCAGCTCACCTCCCGGGGGTCCCTACGAGCAGTACTTC. Combining the CDR3 with reference TRBV18 and TRBJ2-7 gives the whole variable domain NAGVMQNPRHLVRRRGQEARLRCSPMKGHSHVYWYRQLPEEGLKFMVYLQKENIIDESGMPKERFSAEFPKEGPSILRIQQVVRGDSAAYFCASSPPGGPYEQYFGPGTRLTVT.

The V and J genes are TRBV9 and TRBJ1-6; D is undetermined. The germline V gene encodes CDR1 SGDLS and CDR2 YYNGEE. This CDR3 comprises 14 residues. V lost 2 bases to trimming and J lost 7 bases, with 10 bases between them. CDR3 bases: TGTGCCAGCAGCGTCAGGAGGGAGAATTCACCCCTCCACTTT. This codes for CASSVRRENSPLHF. Based on the CDR3 plus reference TRBV9 and TRBJ1-6, the full variable domain is DSGVTQTPKHLITATGQRVTLRCSPRSGDLSVYWYQQSLDQGLQFLIQYYNGEERAKGNILERFSAQQFPDLHSELNLSSLELGDSALYFCASSVRRENSPLHFGNGTRLTVT.

V and J are TRBV20-1 and TRBJ2-1; D gene ambiguous. Trimming stripped 6 bases from V and 5 bases from J, with 5 bases between. The CDR3 has 10 amino acids. Per the germline V gene, CDR1 is DFQATT and CDR2 is SNEGSKA (reference sequence). The chain's CDR3 is CSAQDNEQFF. The CDR3 DNA reads as TGCAGTGCCCAGGACAATGAGCAGTTCTTC.

This clone appeared once. This CDR3 reads CAISDPARGKLFF. CDR3 in DNA: TGTGCCATCAGTGACCCCGCTCGGGGAAAACTGTTTTTT. This sequence joins TRBV10-3 and TRBJ1-4, with no clear D. Germline assignment: CDR1 ENHRY and CDR2 SYGVKD. CDR3 length equals 13 residues. Trimming stripped 3 bases from V and 10 bases from J, with 12 bases between.

The CDR3 nucleotides are TGTGCCAGCAGCCCTGGCATGGGACAGATCGTCAATGAGCAGTTCTTC. It is translated as CASSPGMGQIVNEQFF. V usage is TRBV14 and J usage is TRBJ2-1; 7 positions agree with TRBD1. The CDR3 is 16 amino acids. The V and J ends lost 4 bases and 6 bases, in that order; junction bases with no gene match: 12. CDR1 and CDR2 (germline): SGHDN, FVKESK.

The rearrangement joins TRBV4-2 to TRBJ2-1; D is unclear. The CDR3 totals 15 residues. Germline CDR1 reads LGHNA; CDR2 reads YNFKEQ. Trimming shortened V by 2 bases and J by 5 bases, and 13 bases separated the two germline ends. The CDR3 nucleotides read TGTGCCAGCAGCCAATACTACCAGAGTCACAATGAGCAGTTCTTC. Residues: CASSQYYQSHNEQFF.

The chain employs TRBV5-6 and TRBJ2-6; D unclear. Deletions cut 4 bases from V and 0 bases from J, with 14 bases between. Germline V gene sequence: CDR1 SGHDT, CDR2 YYEEEE. The CDR3 totals 17 residues. CDR3 sequence: CASSRIDGDSGANVLTF. The CDR3 region has the DNA TGTGCCAGCAGCCGAATCGACGGAGACTCTGGGGCCAACGTCCTGACTTTC.

This chain links TRBV5-1 with TRBJ2-2, with D possibly being TRBD1 (6 bases). The CDR3 consists of 18 residues. Germline V gene sequence: CDR1 SGHRS, CDR2 YFSETQ. Trimming cost V 0 bases and J 4 bases, with 19 bases left between them. DNA for the CDR3: TGCGCCAGCAGCTTGGTAGGGGTTTCACAGGGACGCACCGGGGAGCTGTTTTTT. It yields the protein CASSLVGVSQGRTGELFF.

V gene TRBV7-6 combines with J gene TRBJ2-5; no clear D. Germline V gives CDR1 SGHVS, CDR2 FNYEAQ. The CDR3 has 11 amino acids. V lost 5 bases to trimming and J lost 3 bases, with 4 bases between them. The CDR3 nucleotides are TGTGCCAGCAGCCCTAAAGAGACCCAGTACTTC. The encoded protein is CASSPKETQYF.

The sample holds one count of this clone. This chain uses TRBV5-1 with TRBJ1-6; tentative D call: TRBD1 (6 bases). This CDR3 is 14 amino acids long. The germline V gene has CDR1 SGHRS and CDR2 YFSETQ. V shed 3 bases and J shed 10 bases, with 14 bases lying between them. Here the CDR3 reads CASSYSGQTSPLHF. The DNA of the CDR3 is TGCGCCAGCAGCTATTCCGGACAGACCTCACCCCTCCACTTT.

This chain links TRBV6-1 with TRBJ2-1, with 9 bases identical to TRBD2. Germline CDR1 and CDR2: MNHNS and SASEGT. Unmatched junction bases numbered 4, after V lost 6 bases and J lost 1 base. CDR3 size: 15 residues. CDR3 region: CASRGSGSSYNEQFF. CDR3 DNA: TGTGCCAGCAGAGGTAGCGGGAGTTCCTACAATGAGCAGTTCTTC.

The chain couples TRBV11-2 to TRBJ2-7; D is undetermined. Deletions cut 8 bases from V and 6 bases from J, with 17 bases between. CDR3 length equals 13 residues. Germline loops: CDR1 SGHAT, CDR2 FQNNGV. CDR3 sequence: CASQRPTEREQYF. The CDR3 DNA reads as TGTGCCAGCCAGAGGCCAACCGAACGCGAGCAGTACTTC.

The V and J genes are TRBV7-9 and TRBJ1-5, with TRBD1 identical over 11 bases. The ends lost 5 bases at V and 4 bases at J; junction bases unmatched: 7. The CDR3 consists of 16 residues. The V gene's germline CDR1 is SEHNR and CDR2 FQNEAQ (reference sequence). The CDR3 DNA follows: TGTGCCAGCAGCCCAGGGACAGGGGGACAAAATCAGCCCCAGCATTTT. Its translation: CASSPGTGGQNQPQHF.

The genes are TRBV6-1 and TRBJ2-5; D remains ambiguous. V was trimmed by 3 bases and J by 2 bases, leaving 7 bases between them. From germline, CDR1 is MNHNS and CDR2 SASEGT. This CDR3 is 13 amino acids long. The CDR3 protein is CASSEFPQETQYF. As DNA, the CDR3 is TGTGCCAGCAGTGAGTTCCCTCAAGAGACCCAGTACTTC.

The chain recombines TRBV19 with TRBJ2-3; 9 bases match TRBD1. This CDR3 comprises 17 residues. Germline assignment: CDR1 LNHDA and CDR2 SQIVND (reference sequence). The V segment lost 5 bases and the J segment 1 base; nucleotides outside the gene matches: 10. This CDR3 reads CASSFIQGAGGTDTQYF. Written as DNA, the CDR3 is TGTGCCAGTAGTTTCATACAGGGGGCAGGGGGCACAGATACGCAGTATTTT.

This chain uses TRBV7-9 with TRBJ1-4; TRBD1 might be the D (6 bases). The CDR3 runs 13 residues. V was trimmed by 2 bases and J by 8 bases, leaving 9 bases between them. The germline CDR1 and CDR2 sequences are SEHNR and FQNEAQ (reference sequence). The CDR3 DNA reads as TGTGCCAGCAGCTTAACAGGGCCGGAAAAACTGTTTTTT. Its protein is CASSLTGPEKLFF. Based on the CDR3 plus reference TRBV7-9 and TRBJ1-4, the full variable domain is DTGVSQNPRHKITKRGQNVTFRCDPISEHNRLYWYRQTLGQGPEFLTYFQNEAQLEKSRLLSDRFSAERPKGSFSTLEIQRTEQGDSAMYLCASSLTGPEKLFFGSGTQLSVL.